The rows below give T cell receptor beta chains drawn from one sample of a study of cytomegalovirus exposure and HLA in healthy donors. The table came from immunoSEQ multiplex PCR; TCRdb's copy has only in-frame clones and leaves some out. The data contain about 210,000 clones, around 76% of them singletons. Source material: PBMCs. The receptors come from a man aged 35 to 55 in good health and CMV-seropositive. CDR3s include the opening cysteine and the closing phenylalanine or tryptophan. The order of the fields is D gene, clone size, V gene, J gene, CDR3 protein, CDR3 DNA. D genes are given only for firm matches. Size values are once, few and many counts, or a class for expanded clones, and some rows have none.

>TRBD1|few|TRBV6-1|TRBJ1-1
CASGTGMNTEAFF
TGTGCCAGCGGGACAGGGATGAACACTGAAGCTTTCTTT
>-|once|TRBV15|TRBJ1-1
CATSPRVGNTEAFF
TGTGCCACCAGCCCCAGGGTGGGGAACACTGAAGCTTTCTTT
>-|-|TRBV6-5|TRBJ2-1
CASSIGQEQFF
TGTGCCAGCAGTATTGGACAGGAGCAGTTCTTC
>TRBD2|-|TRBV7-3|TRBJ2-2
CASSLRRASGSNTGELFF
TGTGCCAGCAGCTTAAGGCGGGCTAGCGGGTCGAACACCGGGGAGCTGTTTTTT
>TRBD1|-|TRBV6-1|TRBJ1-1
CASRETGGTEAFF
TGTGCCAGCAGGGAGACAGGGGGCACTGAAGCTTTCTTT
>-|few|TRBV6-1|TRBJ2-1
CASTGVVEQFF
TGTGCCAGCACCGGGGTAGTTGAGCAGTTCTTC
>TRBD1|-|TRBV15|TRBJ1-5
CATSRTGTGDQPQHF
TGTGCCACCAGCAGAACCGGGACAGGGGATCAGCCCCAGCATTTT
>TRBD2|-|TRBV6-5|TRBJ2-5
CASPWLAGEETQYF
TGTGCCAGCCCTTGGCTAGCGGGAGAAGAGACCCAGTACTTC
>-|-|TRBV7-6|TRBJ2-3
CASSSRVLSTDTQYF
TGTGCCAGCAGCTCGAGAGTCCTTAGCACAGATACGCAGTATTTT
>TRBD1|few|TRBV5-4|TRBJ2-7
CASSTGGYEQYF
TGTGCCAGCAGCACAGGGGGCTACGAGCAGTACTTC
>TRBD1|-|TRBV2|TRBJ2-5
CASSEAGTGGGETQYF
TGTGCCAGCAGTGAAGCCGGGACAGGGGGAGGGGAGACCCAGTACTTC
>TRBD2|once|TRBV13|TRBJ2-1
CASSLSGLAGGIKGNEQFF
TGTGCCAGCAGCTTGAGCGGATTAGCGGGAGGGATAAAGGGGAATGAGCAGTTCTTC
>TRBD2|-|TRBV30|TRBJ2-3
CAWSVPRGLAGTDTQYF
TGTGCCTGGAGTGTACCCCGGGGACTAGCGGGCACAGATACGCAGTATTTT
>-|-|TRBV4-1|TRBJ1-1
CASSQETGTYSLTTEAFF
TGCGCCAGCAGCCAAGAGACCGGGACATATAGCCTTACCACTGAAGCTTTCTTT
>TRBD1|-|TRBV27|TRBJ1-2
CASSTGQTSGYTF
TGTGCCAGCAGTACGGGACAGACTAGTGGCTACACCTTC
>-|-|TRBV11-2|TRBJ1-1
CASRRGGGGMANTEAFF
TGTGCCAGCAGGCGCGGGGGGGGCGGAATGGCGAACACTGAAGCTTTCTTT
>-|-|TRBV29-1|TRBJ1-2
CSVELQGGYGYTF
TGCAGCGTTGAATTGCAGGGCGGCTATGGCTACACCTTC
>-|-|TRBV5-1|TRBJ1-2
CASSLARADSSYGYTF
TGCGCCAGCAGCTTGGCCAGGGCCGACAGTTCCTATGGCTACACCTTC
>TRBD1|-|TRBV28|TRBJ1-2
CASSPGGSYGYTF
TGTGCCAGCAGTCCAGGGGGGAGCTATGGCTACACCTTC
>-|-|TRBV27|TRBJ2-5
CASGPWGQGTQYF
TGTGCCAGCGGCCCGTGGGGGCAGGGGACCCAGTACTTC
>-|-|TRBV5-1|TRBJ1-1
CASSPDRRPSAFF
TGCGCCAGCAGCCCAGACAGGCGGCCTAGCGCTTTCTTT
>-|-|TRBV5-6|TRBJ1-1
CVSSFNILNTEAFF
TGTGTCAGCAGCTTTAATATTTTGAACACTGAAGCTTTCTTT
>TRBD2|-|TRBV2|TRBJ2-7
CASVPGTSYEQYF
TGTGCCAGCGTTCCCGGGACTAGTTACGAGCAGTACTTC
>TRBD1|-|TRBV7-8|TRBJ1-2
CASSSQGLSNYGYTF
TGTGCCAGCAGCTCACAGGGGCTTTCTAACTATGGCTACACCTTC
>-|few|TRBV19|TRBJ1-2
CASSIGRGSLGYTF
TGTGCCAGTAGTATTGGCAGGGGATCGCTTGGCTACACCTTC
>TRBD2|-|TRBV12-5|TRBJ2-2
CASGLGLAAISPGELFF
TGTGCTAGTGGTTTGGGACTAGCGGCTATTAGCCCCGGGGAGCTGTTTTTT
>TRBD1|-|TRBV19|TRBJ1-3
CASTPGQGSSGNTIYF
TGTGCCAGTACTCCGGGACAGGGGTCCTCTGGAAACACCATATATTTT
>-|-|TRBV10-3|TRBJ2-1
CAISDSVLNEQFF
TGTGCCATCAGTGACTCGGTCCTCAATGAGCAGTTCTTC
>-|-|TRBV2|TRBJ1-1
CASSVAENTEAFF
TGTGCCAGCAGTGTGGCAGAGAACACTGAAGCTTTCTTT
>TRBD1|-|TRBV4-1|TRBJ2-7
CASSPLGTGGSYEQYF
TGCGCCAGCAGCCCCCTAGGGACAGGGGGCTCCTACGAGCAGTACTTC
>-|-|TRBV2|TRBJ1-5
CASSAPGGNQPQHF
TGTGCCAGCAGTGCCCCGGGGGGAAATCAGCCCCAGCATTTT
>TRBD2|-|TRBV7-9|TRBJ2-3
CASSLSSGHTDTQYF
TGTGCCAGCAGCTTATCTAGCGGGCACACAGATACGCAGTATTTT
>-|few|TRBV9|TRBJ2-7
CASSLRDSSYEQYF
TGTGCCAGCAGCCTCCGGGACTCATCCTACGAGCAGTACTTC
>-|-|TRBV6-5|TRBJ2-1
CASSQRTVYNEQFF
TGTGCCAGCAGTCAAAGGACAGTCTACAATGAGCAGTTCTTC
>-|-|TRBV6-6|TRBJ2-1
CASSSLAGGNEQFF
TGTGCCAGCAGCTCCCTGGCAGGAGGGAATGAGCAGTTCTTC
>TRBD2|-|TRBV29-1|TRBJ2-1
CSVDSFESGMYDEQFF
TGCAGCGTTGATTCCTTTGAGAGCGGGATGTACGATGAGCAGTTCTTC
>-|few|TRBV7-9|TRBJ2-5
CASSHREQETQYF
TGTGCCAGCAGCCACCGGGAACAAGAGACCCAGTACTTC
>-|-|TRBV5-1|TRBJ2-1
CASSFLPGAGNEQFF
TGCGCCAGCAGCTTTTTACCGGGAGCAGGAAATGAGCAGTTCTTC
>-|-|TRBV10-3|TRBJ1-5
CAISETSNQPQHF
TGTGCCATCAGTGAGACCAGTAATCAGCCCCAGCATTTT
>TRBD1|-|TRBV7-3|TRBJ1-1
CASSLAGTGNTEAFF
TGTGCCAGCAGCCTTGCCGGGACAGGGAACACTGAAGCTTTCTTT
>-|few|TRBV27|TRBJ1-1
CASSLWAGYTEAFF
TGTGCCAGCAGTTTATGGGCAGGCTACACTGAAGCTTTCTTT
>-|-|TRBV7-3|TRBJ2-2
CASSLAVTMNTGELFF
TGTGCCAGCAGCTTAGCGGTCACGATGAACACCGGGGAGCTGTTTTTT